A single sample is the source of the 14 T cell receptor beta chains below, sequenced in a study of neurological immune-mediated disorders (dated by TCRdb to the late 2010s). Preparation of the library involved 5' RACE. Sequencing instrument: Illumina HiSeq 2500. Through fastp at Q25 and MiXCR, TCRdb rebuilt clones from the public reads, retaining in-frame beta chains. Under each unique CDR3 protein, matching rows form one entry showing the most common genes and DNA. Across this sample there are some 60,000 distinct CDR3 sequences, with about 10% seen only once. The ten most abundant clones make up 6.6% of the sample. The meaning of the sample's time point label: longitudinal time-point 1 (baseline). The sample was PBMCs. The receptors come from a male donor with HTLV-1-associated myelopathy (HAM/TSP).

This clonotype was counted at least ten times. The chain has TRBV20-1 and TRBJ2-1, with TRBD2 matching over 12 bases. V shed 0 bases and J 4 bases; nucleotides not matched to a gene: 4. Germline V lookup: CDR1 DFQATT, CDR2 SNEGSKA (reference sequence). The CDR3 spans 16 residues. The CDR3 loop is CSARDLAGGRYNEQFF. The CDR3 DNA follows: TGCAGTGCTAGAGACCTAGCGGGGGGGAGGTACAATGAGCAGTTCTTC.

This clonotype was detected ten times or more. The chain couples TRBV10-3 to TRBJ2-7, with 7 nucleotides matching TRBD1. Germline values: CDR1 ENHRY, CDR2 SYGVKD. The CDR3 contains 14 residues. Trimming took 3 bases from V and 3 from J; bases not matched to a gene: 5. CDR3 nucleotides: TGTGCCATCAGTGATGGTAGGGGGCTCTACGAGCAGTACTTC. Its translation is CAISDGRGLYEQYF.

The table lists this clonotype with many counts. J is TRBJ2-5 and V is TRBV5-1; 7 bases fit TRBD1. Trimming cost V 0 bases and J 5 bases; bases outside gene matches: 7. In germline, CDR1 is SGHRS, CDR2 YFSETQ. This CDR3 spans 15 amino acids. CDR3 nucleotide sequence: TGCGCCAGCAGCTTGGCACCCATAGGGGGCGAGACCCAGTACTTC. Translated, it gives CASSLAPIGGETQYF.

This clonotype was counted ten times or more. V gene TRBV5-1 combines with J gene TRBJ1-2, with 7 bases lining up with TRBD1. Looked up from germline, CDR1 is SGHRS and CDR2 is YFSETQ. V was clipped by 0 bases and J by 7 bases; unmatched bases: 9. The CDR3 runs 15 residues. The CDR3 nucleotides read TGCGCCAGCAGCTTGGATGGAGGGGGCGCATTTGGCTACACCTTC. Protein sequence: CASSLDGGGAFGYTF.

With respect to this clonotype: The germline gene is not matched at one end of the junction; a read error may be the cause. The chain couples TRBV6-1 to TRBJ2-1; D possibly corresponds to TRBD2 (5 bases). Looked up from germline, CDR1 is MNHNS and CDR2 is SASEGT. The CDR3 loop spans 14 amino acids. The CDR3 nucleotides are TGTGCCAGCACGGGAACCAACTCATACAATGCGCAGTTCTTC. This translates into CASTGTNSYNAQFF.

CDR3 bases: TGTGCCAGCAGCCCTGGAGGAGACACCGGGGAGCTGTTTTTT. This translates into CASSPGGDTGELFF. The V and J genes are TRBV5-5 and TRBJ2-2; tentatively, D is TRBD2 (5 bases). This CDR3 has 14 residues. Trimming took off 4 bases at V and 3 bases at J, with 10 bases between the two ends. Germline V gives CDR1 SGHKS, CDR2 YYEKEE (reference sequence).

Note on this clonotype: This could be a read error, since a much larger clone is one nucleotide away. The CDR3, as DNA: TGTGCCAGCAGTTCGGGGATGGGACAGGGGGGACATCAGCCCCAGCATTTT. Its translation is CASSSGMGQGGHQPQHF. The chain recombines TRBV28 with TRBJ1-5, with 11 bases aligning to TRBD1. Looked up from germline, CDR1 is MDHEN and CDR2 is SYDVKM. Trimming removed 4 bases from V and 5 bases from J; junction bases left unmatched: 10. This CDR3 is 17 amino acids long.

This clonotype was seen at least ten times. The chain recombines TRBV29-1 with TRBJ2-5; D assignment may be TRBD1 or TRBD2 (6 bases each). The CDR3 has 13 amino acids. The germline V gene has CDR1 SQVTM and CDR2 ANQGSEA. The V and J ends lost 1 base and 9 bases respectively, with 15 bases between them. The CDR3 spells CSVEVWGAVAQYF. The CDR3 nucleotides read TGCAGCGTTGAAGTCTGGGGGGCGGTGGCCCAGTACTTC. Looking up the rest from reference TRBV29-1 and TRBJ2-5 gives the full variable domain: SAVISQKPSRDICQRGTSLTIQCQVDSQVTMMFWYRQQPGQSLTLIATANQGSEATYESGFVIDKFPISRPNLTFSTLTVSNMSPEDSSIYLCSVEVWGAVAQYFGPGTRLLVL.

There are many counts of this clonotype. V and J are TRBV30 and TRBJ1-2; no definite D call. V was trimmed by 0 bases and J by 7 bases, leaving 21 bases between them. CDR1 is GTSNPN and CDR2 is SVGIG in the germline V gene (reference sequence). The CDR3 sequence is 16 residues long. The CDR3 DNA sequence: TGTGCCTGGAGTGTATTAGCGGCCGCGCAGATTGGTGGCTACACCTTC. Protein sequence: CAWSVLAAAQIGGYTF.

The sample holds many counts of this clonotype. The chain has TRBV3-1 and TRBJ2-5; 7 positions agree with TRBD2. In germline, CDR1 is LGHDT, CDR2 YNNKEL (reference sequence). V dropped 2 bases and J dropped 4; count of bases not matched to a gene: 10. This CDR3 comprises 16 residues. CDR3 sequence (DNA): TGTGCCAGCAGCCAAAACATCCCGCCGGGAGGAGAGACCCAGTACTTC. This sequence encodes CASSQNIPPGGETQYF.

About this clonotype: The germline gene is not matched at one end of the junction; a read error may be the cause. The CDR3 DNA reads TGTGACAGCAGTTTCAGCGGGGGCAGCGCCTACAATGAGCAGTTCTTC. Residues: CDSSFSGGSAYNEQFF. The chain joins TRBV27 to TRBJ2-1; 8 nucleotides line up with TRBD2. CDR1 is MNHEY, CDR2 SMNVEV, per germline (reference sequence). The CDR3 has 16 residues.

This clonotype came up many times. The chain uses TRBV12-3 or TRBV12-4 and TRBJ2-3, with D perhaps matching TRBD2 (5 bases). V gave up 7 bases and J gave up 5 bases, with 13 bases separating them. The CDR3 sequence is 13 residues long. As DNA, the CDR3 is TGTGCCAGCACCTTGGGAGCCAAAGATACGCAGTATTTT. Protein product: CASTLGAKDTQYF.

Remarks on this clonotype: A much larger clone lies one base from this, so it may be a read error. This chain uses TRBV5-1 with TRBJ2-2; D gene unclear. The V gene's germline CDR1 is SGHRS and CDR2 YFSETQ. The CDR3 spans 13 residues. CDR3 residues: CATSTQRTGELFF. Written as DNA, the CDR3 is TGCGCCACCAGCACCCAACGGACCGGGGAGCTGTTTTTT.

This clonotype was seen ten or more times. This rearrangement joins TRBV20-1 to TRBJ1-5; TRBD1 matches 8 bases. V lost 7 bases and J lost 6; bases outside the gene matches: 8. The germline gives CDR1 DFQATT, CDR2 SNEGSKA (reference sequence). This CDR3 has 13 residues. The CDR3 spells CSVPNRGSQPQHF. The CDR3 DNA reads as TGCAGTGTCCCAAACAGGGGGAGTCAGCCCCAGCATTTT.